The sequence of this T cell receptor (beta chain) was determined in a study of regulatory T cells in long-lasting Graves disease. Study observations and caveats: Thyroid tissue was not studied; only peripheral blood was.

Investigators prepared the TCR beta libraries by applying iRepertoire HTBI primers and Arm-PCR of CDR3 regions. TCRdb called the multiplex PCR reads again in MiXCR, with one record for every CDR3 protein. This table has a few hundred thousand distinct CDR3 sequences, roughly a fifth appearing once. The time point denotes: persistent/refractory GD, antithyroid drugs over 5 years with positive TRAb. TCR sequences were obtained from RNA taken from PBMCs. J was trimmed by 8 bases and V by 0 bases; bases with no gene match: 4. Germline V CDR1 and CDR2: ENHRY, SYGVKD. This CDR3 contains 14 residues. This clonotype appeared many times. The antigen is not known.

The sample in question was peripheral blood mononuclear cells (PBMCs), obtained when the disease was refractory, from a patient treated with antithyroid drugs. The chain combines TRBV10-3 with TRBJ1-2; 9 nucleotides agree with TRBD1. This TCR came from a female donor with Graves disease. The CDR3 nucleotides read TGTGCCATCAGTGAGTCGGGGACAGGGAGAGGCTACACCTTC. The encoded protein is CAISESGTGRGYTF.